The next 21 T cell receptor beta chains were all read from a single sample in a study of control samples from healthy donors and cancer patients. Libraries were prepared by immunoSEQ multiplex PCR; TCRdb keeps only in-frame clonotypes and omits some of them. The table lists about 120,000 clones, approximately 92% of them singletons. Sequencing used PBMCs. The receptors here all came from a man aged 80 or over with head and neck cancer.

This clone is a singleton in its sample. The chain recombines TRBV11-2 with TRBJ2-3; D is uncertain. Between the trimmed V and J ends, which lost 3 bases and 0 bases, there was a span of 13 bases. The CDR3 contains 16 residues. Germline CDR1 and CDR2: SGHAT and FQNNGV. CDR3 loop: CASSLGGDRSTDTQYF. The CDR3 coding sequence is TGTGCCAGCAGCTTGGGCGGAGATCGCAGCACAGATACGCAGTATTTT.

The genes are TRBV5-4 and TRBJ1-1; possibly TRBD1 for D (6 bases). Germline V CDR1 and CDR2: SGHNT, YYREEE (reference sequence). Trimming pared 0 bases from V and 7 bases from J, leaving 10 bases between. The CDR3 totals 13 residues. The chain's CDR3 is CASSLAGGREAFF. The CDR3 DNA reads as TGTGCCAGCAGCTTGGCCGGGGGCCGTGAAGCTTTCTTT.

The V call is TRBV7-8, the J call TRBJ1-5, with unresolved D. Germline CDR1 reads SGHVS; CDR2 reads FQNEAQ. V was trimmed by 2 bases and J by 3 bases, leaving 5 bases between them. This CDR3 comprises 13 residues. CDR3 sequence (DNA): TGTGCCAGCAGCTTAAGTCTCAATCAGCCCCAGCATTTT. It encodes CASSLSLNQPQHF.

The CDR3 DNA reads as TGTGCCAGCAGTTACTCGCAGGGCCTGAACACTGAAGCTTTCTTT. It encodes CASSYSQGLNTEAFF. V gene TRBV6-5 combines with J gene TRBJ1-1; the D gene is possibly TRBD1 (5 bases). V gave up 0 bases and J gave up 0 bases, with 8 bases separating them. From germline, CDR1 is MNHEY and CDR2 SVGAGI. The CDR3 is made up of 15 amino acids.

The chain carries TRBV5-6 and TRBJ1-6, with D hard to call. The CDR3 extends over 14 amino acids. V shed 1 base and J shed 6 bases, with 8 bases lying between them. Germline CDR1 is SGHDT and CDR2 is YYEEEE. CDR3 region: CASSLSHRNSPLHF. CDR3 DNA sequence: TGTGCCAGCAGCTTGAGTCACCGTAATTCACCCCTCCACTTT.

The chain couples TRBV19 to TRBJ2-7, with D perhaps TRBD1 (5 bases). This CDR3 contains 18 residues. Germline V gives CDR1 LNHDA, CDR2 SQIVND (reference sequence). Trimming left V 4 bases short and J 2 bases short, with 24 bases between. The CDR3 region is CASSTPSIGGQAPYEQYF. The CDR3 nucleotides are TGTGCCAGTAGTACCCCATCCATTGGCGGACAAGCTCCCTACGAGCAGTACTTC. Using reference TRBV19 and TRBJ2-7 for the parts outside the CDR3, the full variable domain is DGGITQSPKYLFRKEGQNVTLSCEQNLNHDAMYWYRQDPGQGLRLIYYSQIVNDFQKGDIAEGYSVSREKKESFPLTVTSAQKNPTAFYLCASSTPSIGGQAPYEQYFGPGTRLTVT.

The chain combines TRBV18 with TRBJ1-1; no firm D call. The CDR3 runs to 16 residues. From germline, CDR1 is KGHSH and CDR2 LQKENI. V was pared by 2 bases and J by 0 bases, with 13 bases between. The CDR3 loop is CASSPSPSGMNTEAFF. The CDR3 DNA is TGTGCCAGCTCACCAAGTCCGTCTGGCATGAACACTGAAGCTTTCTTT.

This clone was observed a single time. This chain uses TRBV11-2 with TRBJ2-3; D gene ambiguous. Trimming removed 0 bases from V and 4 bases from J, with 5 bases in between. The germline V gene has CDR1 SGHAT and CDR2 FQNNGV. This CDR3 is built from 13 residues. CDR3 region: CASSLDRADTQYF. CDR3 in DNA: TGTGCCAGCAGCTTAGATCGGGCAGATACGCAGTATTTT.

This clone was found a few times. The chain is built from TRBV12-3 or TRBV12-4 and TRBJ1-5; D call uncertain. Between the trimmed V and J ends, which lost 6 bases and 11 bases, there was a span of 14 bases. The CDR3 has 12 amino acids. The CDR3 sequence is CASRHAARTQHF. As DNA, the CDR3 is TGTGCCAGCAGGCACGCCGCTAGAACCCAGCATTTT.

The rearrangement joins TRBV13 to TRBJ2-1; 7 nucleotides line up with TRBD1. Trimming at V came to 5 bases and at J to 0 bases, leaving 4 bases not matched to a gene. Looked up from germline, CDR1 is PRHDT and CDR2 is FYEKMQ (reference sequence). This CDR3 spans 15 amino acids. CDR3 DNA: TGTGCCAGCAGCGAGGGACAGTTCTCCTACAATGAGCAGTTCTTC. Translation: CASSEGQFSYNEQFF.

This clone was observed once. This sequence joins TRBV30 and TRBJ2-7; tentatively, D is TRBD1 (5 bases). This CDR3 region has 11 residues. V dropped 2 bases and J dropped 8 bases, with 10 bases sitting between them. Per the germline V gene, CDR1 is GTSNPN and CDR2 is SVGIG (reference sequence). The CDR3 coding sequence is TGTGCCTGGAGTTTAGGGGTCAAGCAGTACTTC. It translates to CAWSLGVKQYF.

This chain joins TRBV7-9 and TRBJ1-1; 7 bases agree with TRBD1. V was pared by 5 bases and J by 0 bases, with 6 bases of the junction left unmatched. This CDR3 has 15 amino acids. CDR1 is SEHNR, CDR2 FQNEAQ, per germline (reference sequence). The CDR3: CASSPPTGMNTEAFF. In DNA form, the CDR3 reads TGTGCCAGCAGCCCACCGACAGGGATGAACACTGAAGCTTTCTTT.

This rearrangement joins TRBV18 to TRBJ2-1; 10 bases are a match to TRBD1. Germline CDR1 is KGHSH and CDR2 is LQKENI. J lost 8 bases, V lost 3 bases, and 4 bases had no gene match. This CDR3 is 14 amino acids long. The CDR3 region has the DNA TGTGCCAGCTCACCGGGACAGGGGTTCGATGAGCAGTTCTTC. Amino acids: CASSPGQGFDEQFF.

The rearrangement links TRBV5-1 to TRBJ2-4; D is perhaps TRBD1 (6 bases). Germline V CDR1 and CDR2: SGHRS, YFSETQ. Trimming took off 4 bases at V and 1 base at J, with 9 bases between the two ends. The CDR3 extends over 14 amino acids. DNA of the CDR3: TGCGCCAGCAGCACCGACAGGGCCAAAAACATTCAGTACTTC. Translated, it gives CASSTDRAKNIQYF. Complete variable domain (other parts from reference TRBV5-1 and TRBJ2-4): KAGVTQTPRYLIKTRGQQVTLSCSPISGHRSVSWYQQTPGQGLQFLFEYFSETQRNKGNFPGRFSGRQFSNSRSEMNVSTLELGDSALYLCASSTDRAKNIQYFGAGTRLSVL.

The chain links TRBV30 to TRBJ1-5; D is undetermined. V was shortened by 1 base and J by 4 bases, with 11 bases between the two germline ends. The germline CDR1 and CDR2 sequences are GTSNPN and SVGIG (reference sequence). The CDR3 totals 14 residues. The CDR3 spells CAWSARLINQPQHF. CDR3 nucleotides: TGTGCCTGGAGTGCCCGTTTGATTAATCAGCCCCAGCATTTT.

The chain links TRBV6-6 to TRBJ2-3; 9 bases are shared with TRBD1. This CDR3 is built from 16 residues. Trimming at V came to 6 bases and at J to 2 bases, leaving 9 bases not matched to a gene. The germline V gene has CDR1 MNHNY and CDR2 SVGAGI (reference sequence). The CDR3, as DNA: TGTGCCAGCAGACCCGACCGGACAGGGGTCACAGATACGCAGTATTTT. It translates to CASRPDRTGVTDTQYF.

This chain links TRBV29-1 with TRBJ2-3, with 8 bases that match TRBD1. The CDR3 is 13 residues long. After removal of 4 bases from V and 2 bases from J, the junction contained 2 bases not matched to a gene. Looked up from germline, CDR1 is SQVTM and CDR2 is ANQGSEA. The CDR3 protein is CSVAQGATDTQYF. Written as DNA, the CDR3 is TGCAGCGTTGCGCAGGGGGCCACAGATACGCAGTATTTT.

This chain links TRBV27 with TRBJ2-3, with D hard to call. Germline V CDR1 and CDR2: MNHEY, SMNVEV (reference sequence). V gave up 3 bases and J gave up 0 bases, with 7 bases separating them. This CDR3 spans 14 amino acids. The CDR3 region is CASSLGRSTDTQYF. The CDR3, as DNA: TGTGCCAGCAGTTTGGGCAGGAGCACAGATACGCAGTATTTT.

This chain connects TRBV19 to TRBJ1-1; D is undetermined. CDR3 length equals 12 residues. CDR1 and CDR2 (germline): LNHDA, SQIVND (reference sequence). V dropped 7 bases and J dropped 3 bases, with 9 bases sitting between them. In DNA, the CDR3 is TGTGCCAGTATTGGGGTCTACACTGAAGCTTTCTTT. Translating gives CASIGVYTEAFF.

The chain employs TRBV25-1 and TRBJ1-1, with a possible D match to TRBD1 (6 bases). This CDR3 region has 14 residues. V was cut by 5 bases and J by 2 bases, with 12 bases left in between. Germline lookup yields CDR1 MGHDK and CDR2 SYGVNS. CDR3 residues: CASSMTGDNTEAFF. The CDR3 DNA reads TGTGCCAGCAGTATGACAGGAGATAACACTGAAGCTTTCTTT. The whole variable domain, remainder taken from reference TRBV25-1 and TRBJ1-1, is EADIYQTPRYLVIGTGKKITLECSQTMGHDKMYWYQQDPGMELHLIHYSYGVNSTEKGDLSSESTVSRIRTEHFPLTLESARPSHTSQYLCASSMTGDNTEAFFGQGTRLTVV.

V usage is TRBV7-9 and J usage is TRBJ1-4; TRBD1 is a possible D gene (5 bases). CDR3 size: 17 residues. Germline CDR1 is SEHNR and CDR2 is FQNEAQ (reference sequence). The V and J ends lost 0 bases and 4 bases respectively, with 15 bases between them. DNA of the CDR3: TGTGCCAGCAGCTTAGCGAGCGGAACAGGTGATAATGAAAAACTGTTTTTT. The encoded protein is CASSLASGTGDNEKLFF.